This TCR beta chain was recorded in a study of cytomegalovirus exposure and HLA in healthy donors (dated 2017 in TCRdb). About the study as a whole: According to a later analysis, one platform produced both the 110 or so validation repertoires and the 550 to 800 repertoires of the first cohort. To predict cytomegalovirus infection status, the study brought together high-throughput TCR immunosequencing, statistical association of individual TCRs with disease status, and machine learning. In addition to the first cohort of roughly 670 subjects, a separate validation cohort of approximately 110 different subjects was used. The study was designed to test whether signatures of past pathogen exposure could be identified by cataloging public T cell receptors. Study-level results and caveats: Most TCR sequences were observed very rarely across donors, whereas some public TCRs were present in many individuals. According to the authors, the approach could potentially be generalized to other disease states and immunological phenotypes. The study listed 170 or so TCR beta chains as associated with cytomegalovirus. In both the original and validation cohorts, the classifier was reported to diagnose cytomegalovirus status with high specificity and sensitivity. In a later analysis, TCRs clustered in the first cohort were found to also tend to co-occur in the 130 or so validation repertoires, with about 93% of cluster scores above 0. A few of the identified cytomegalovirus-associated TCR beta chains were confirmed in vitro to be specific for cytomegalovirus antigens. The validation cohort had no HLA typing available for a later analysis, so co-occurrence within that cohort was assessed over all 120 or so repertoires.

As encoded in the germline V gene (reference sequence), CDR1 is GTSNPN while CDR2 is SVGIG. V sheds 2 bases and J sheds 5 bases, leaving 13 bases between their ends. The CDR3 spans 13 residues, from the cysteine through the phenylalanine. Only the CDR3 DNA stays, 39 bases, in frame from base 1. The library was produced with the immunoSEQ multiplex PCR assay. As for how the authors treated the data: To diagnose cytomegalovirus status from the catalog of TCR beta chain sequences, a statistical classification framework was built. In TCRdb, the immuneACCESS table is reduced to in-frame sequences with V and J assigned. These tables do not hold every clone; where another copy was compared, an unresolved V gene accounts for under half, and the others remain unexplained. The V and J calls and clone size were taken over from that table, and D and trimming were inferred from the DNA. Present in this sample are around 300,000 clones, approximately 86% of which were seen just once. The leading ten clones occupy 1% of the sample.

Worth noting for this clone: Its antigen is currently not known. No per-base quality is available; no much larger clone lies one base away.

Separate from the roughly 630-subject first cohort, the validation cohort of 120 subjects was the group to which the donors belonged. The material sequenced was PBMCs. This receptor was obtained from a young woman in good health and CMV-seronegative. The rearrangement joined TRBV30 to TRBJ2-7; TRBD1 could be the D gene, as 5 bases match. The CDR3 is CAWSTSGFNEQYF. The DNA reads as follows: TGTGCCTGGAGTACCTCAGGGTTTAACGAGCAGTACTTC.